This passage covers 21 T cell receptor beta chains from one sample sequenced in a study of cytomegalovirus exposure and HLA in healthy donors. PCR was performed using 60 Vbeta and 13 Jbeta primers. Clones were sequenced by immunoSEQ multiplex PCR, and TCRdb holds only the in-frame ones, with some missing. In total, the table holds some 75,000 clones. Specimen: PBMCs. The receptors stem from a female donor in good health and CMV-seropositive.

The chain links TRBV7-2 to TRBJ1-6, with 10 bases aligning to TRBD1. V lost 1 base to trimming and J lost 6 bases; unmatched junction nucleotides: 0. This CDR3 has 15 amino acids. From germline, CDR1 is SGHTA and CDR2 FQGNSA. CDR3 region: CASSLGDRGNSPLHF. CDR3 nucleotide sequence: TGTGCCAGCAGCTTAGGGGACAGGGGTAATTCACCCCTCCACTTT.

CDR3: CASRGRDYSYEQYF. The CDR3, as DNA: TGTGCCAGCAGAGGACGGGACTATTCCTACGAGCAGTACTTC. The genes are TRBV2 and TRBJ2-7; 7 nucleotides match TRBD2. This CDR3 has 14 amino acids. Germline V gene lookup returns CDR1 SNHLY and CDR2 FYNNEI. The trim removed 6 bases at V and 1 base at J, leaving 6 bases unmatched.

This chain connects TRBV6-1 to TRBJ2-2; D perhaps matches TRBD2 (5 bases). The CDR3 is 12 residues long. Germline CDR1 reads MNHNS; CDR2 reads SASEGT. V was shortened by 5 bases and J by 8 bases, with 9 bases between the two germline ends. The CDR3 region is CASSQDWGELFF. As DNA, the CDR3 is TGTGCCAGCAGTCAGGACTGGGGGGAGCTGTTTTTT.

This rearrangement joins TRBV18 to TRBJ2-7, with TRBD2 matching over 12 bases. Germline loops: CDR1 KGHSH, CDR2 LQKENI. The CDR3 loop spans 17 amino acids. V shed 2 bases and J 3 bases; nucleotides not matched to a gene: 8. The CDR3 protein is CASSPSGLAGSFYEQYF. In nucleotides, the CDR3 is TGTGCCAGCTCACCATCCGGACTAGCGGGGTCCTTCTACGAGCAGTACTTC.

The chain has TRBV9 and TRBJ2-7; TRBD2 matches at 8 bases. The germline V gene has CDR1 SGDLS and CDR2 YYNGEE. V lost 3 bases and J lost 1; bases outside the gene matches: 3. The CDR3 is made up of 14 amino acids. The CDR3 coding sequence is TGTGCCAGCAGCGCGACTAGCGAATCCTACGAGCAGTACTTC. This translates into CASSATSESYEQYF.

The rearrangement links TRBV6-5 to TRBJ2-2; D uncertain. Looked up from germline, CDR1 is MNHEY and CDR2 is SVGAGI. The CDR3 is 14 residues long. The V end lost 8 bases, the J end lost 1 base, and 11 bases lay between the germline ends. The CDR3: CASRRSVNTGELFF. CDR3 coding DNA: TGTGCCAGCCGCCGCAGCGTGAACACCGGGGAGCTGTTTTTT.

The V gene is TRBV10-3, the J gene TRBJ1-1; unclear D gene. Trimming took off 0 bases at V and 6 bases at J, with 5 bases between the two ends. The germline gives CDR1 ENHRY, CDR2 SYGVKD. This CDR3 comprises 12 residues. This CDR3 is CAISESLSEAFF. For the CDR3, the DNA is TGTGCCATCAGTGAGTCTCTTTCTGAAGCTTTCTTT.

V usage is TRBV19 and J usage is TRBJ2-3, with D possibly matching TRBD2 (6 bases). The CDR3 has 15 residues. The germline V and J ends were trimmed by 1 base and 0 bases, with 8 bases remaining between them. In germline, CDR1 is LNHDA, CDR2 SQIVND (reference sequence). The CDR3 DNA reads TGTGCCAGTAGTATAGCGGAGGGAAGCACAGATACGCAGTATTTT. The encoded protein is CASSIAEGSTDTQYF.

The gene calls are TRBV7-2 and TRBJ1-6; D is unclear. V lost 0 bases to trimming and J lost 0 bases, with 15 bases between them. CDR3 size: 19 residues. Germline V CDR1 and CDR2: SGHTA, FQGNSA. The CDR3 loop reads CASSLAATNLSSYNSPLHF. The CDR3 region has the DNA TGTGCCAGCAGCTTAGCTGCGACTAACCTTAGCTCCTATAATTCACCCCTCCACTTT.

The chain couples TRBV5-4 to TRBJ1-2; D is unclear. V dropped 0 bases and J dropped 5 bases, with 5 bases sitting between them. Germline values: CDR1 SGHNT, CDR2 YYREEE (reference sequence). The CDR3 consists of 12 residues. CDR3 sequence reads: CASSLAGYGYTF. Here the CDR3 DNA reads TGTGCCAGCAGCTTGGCCGGTTATGGCTACACCTTC.

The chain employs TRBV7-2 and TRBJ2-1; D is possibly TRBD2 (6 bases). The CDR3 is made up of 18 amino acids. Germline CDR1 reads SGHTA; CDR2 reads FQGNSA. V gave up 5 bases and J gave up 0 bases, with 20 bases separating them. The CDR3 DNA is TGTGCCAGCAGCCCAACACCCCCAACTAGCCTCTCCTACAATGAGCAGTTCTTC. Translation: CASSPTPPTSLSYNEQFF.

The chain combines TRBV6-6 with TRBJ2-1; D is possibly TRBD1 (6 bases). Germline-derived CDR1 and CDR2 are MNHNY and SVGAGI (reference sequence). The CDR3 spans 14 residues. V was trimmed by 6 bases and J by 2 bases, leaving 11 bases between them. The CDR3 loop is CASRQGSAYNEQFF. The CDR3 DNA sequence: TGTGCCAGCAGACAGGGTTCTGCCTACAATGAGCAGTTCTTC.

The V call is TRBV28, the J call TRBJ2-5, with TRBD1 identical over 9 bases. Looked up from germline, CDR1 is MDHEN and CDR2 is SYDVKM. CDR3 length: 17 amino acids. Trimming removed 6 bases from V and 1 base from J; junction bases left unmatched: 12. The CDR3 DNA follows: TGTGCCAGCAGCACTGGGGGACAGGGAGAGACCCAAGAGACCCAGTACTTC. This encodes CASSTGGQGETQETQYF.

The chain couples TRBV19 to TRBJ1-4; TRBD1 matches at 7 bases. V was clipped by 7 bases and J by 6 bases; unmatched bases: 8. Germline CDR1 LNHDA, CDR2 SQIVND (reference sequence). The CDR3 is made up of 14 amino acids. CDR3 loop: CASNLDRDHEKLFF. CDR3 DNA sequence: TGTGCCAGTAACTTAGACAGGGATCATGAAAAACTGTTTTTT.

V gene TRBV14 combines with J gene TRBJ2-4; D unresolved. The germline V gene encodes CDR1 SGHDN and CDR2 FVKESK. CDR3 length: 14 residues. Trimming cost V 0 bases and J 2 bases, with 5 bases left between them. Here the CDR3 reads CASSQDQSKNIQYF. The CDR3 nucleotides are TGTGCCAGCAGCCAAGATCAATCCAAAAACATTCAGTACTTC.

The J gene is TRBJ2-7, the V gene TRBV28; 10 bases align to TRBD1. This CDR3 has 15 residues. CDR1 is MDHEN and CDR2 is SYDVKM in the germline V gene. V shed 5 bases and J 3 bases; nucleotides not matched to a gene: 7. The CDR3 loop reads CASSMGGQGLYEQYF. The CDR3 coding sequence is TGTGCCAGCAGTATGGGGGGACAGGGGCTCTACGAGCAGTACTTC.

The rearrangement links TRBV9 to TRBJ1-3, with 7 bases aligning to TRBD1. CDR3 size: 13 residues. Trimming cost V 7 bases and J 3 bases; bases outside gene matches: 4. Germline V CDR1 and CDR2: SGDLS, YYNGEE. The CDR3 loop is CASGRGDGNTIYF. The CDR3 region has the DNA TGTGCCAGCGGCAGGGGGGATGGAAACACCATATATTTT.

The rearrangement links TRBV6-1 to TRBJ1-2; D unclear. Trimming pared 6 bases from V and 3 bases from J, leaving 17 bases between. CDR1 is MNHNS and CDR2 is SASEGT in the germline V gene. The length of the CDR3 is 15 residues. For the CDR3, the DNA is TGTGCCAGCAGAGCCCGGGAGGGTTTGGACTATGGCTACACCTTC. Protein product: CASRAREGLDYGYTF.

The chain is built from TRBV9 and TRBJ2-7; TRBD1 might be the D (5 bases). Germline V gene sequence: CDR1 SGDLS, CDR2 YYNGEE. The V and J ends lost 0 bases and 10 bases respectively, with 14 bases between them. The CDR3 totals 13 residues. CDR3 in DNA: TGTGCCAGCAGCGTAGGGGGCGAGAACCCCCAGTACTTC. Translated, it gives CASSVGGENPQYF. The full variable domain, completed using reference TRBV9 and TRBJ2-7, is DSGVTQTPKHLITATGQRVTLRCSPRSGDLSVYWYQQSLDQGLQFLIQYYNGEERAKGNILERFSAQQFPDLHSELNLSSLELGDSALYFCASSVGGENPQYFGPGTRLTVT.

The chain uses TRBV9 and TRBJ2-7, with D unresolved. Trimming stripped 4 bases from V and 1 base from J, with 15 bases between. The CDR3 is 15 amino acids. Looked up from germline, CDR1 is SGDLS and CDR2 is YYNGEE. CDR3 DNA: TGTGCCAGCAGCCCCTACGATGGCGGATCCTACGAGCAGTACTTC. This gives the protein CASSPYDGGSYEQYF.

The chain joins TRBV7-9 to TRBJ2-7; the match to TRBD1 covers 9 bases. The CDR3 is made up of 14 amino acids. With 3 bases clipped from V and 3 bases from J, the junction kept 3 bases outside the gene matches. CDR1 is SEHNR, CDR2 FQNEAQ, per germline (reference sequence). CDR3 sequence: CASSLGQGGYEQYF. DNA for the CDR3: TGTGCCAGCAGCTTGGGACAGGGTGGCTACGAGCAGTACTTC.